This T cell receptor (gamma chain) was documented in a study of intestinal T cells in coeliac disease (dated by TCRdb to the early 2020s). Context from the whole study: In the TRG cohort, coeliac patients were much younger than controls, with a mean age of roughly 15 years compared with 54.8 years. Duodenal biopsies from about 10 coeliac disease patients and about 10 non-coeliac controls were included in the TCR-delta (TRD) cohort. A second, larger TCR-gamma (TRG) cohort included duodenal biopsies from a few dozen coeliac disease patients and around 20 non-coeliac controls. Study-level results and caveats: Repeated CDR3 amino acid sequences could not be distinguished from PCR duplicates in the analysis. All 22 biopsies in training were correctly classified by TRD kmer-based clustering, and a leave-one-out accuracy of roughly 91% was reported. The coeliac group and the control group were significantly different in age, but an analysis split by age did not give significant classification. FFPE-derived DNA was found to be relatively degraded, and loss of a proportion of TCR sequences in each sample was likely caused by this degradation. Clustering based on TRG put 51 of 54 biopsies (roughly 94%) in the right class, and the reported leave-one-out accuracy was about 87%.

With respect to this clone: This clone's antigen is unknown. The junction does not match germline at one end; this may be a read error.

For each case, genomic DNA was isolated from ten 5-um FFPE scrolls with the QIAamp DNA FFPE tissue kit. Fully anonymised formalin-fixed paraffin-embedded duodenal biopsies surplus to diagnostic needs were used to test TCR repertoire-based classification of coeliac disease. The CDR3, from cysteine to phenylalanine, totals 11 residues. Left in the record is the CDR3 DNA by itself, 33 bases read in frame from the first base. Taken from the germline V gene, the CDR1 and CDR2 loops are EGSTGY and YDSYTSSV. Library generation was performed with multiplex PCR. The sequencer listed for this sample is Ion Torrent PGM. TRG repertoires were amplified from 150 to 250 ng of biopsy DNA using the LymphoTrack kit, whose primers carry Illumina adapters. TRG amplicons were cleaned up with AMPure XP beads, measured on a 2100 Bioanalyzer, and combined in equimolar amounts. TRG libraries were sequenced on an Ion PGM instrument. As for the original processing: FastX discarded any read in which over 10% of nucleotides had a quality score below the third quartile for that patient. Reads were aligned with IMGT/HighV-QUEST to assign V, D and J genes, identify CDR3 regions and assess functionality. After the sequences were translated into amino acids, every sequence predicted to be non-functional was thrown out. CDR3s were broken into kmers both with and without positional annotation, kmer frequencies were analysed by PCA, and samples were clustered using each of the 1023 combinations of PCs 1-10. Classification was validated by leave-one-out cross-validation, re-optimising parameters on the remaining samples each time. Shannon diversity was calculated with the vegan R package from repeated random subsamples, each the size of the lowest read count. With CATT, TCRdb called clones again from the public reads; duplicate DNA rows were later joined. TCRdb's processing, not the authors' own work, is the source of the V and J calls. The sample has more than 650 gamma-chain clones on record, 47% of them singletons. The top ten hold less than 20% of the sample.

The TCR originated in a human donor with celiac disease. Material for sequencing was a duodenal biopsy. Here the chain combines TRGV4 and TRGJ1 or TRGJ2. CDR3 sequence: CATWDGPALTF. In nucleotides, the sequence is TGTGCCACCTGGGATGGGCCGGCTCTCACTTTT.